Presented here are 5 T cell receptor beta chains from one specimen sequenced in a study of blood T cell repertoires in COVID-19. Using immunoSEQ multiplex PCR, the repertoire was profiled, and TCRdb retains in-frame clones only, with some absent. This sample carries some 150,000 clones, around nine tenths of them seen once, and the ten largest clones take 0.77%. Sequencing input: PBMCs or T cells enriched from blood (not recorded which). These TCRs come from a young woman who had recovered from COVID-19.

On this clone itself: At one of its ends the junction is not consistent with the germline gene, which may arise from a read error. This chain uses TRBV5-4 with TRBJ2-3; tentative D call: TRBD2 (6 bases). Germline loops: CDR1 SGHNT, CDR2 YYREEE (reference sequence). The CDR3 runs to 20 residues. CDR3 region: CASNLARSGRSGPSTDTQYF. CDR3 sequence (DNA): TGTGCCAGCAACTTGGCCCGATCCGGGCGTAGCGGCCCAAGCACAGATACGCAGTATTTT.

J is TRBJ1-6 and V is TRBV2; D is undetermined. V was pared by 6 bases and J by 13 bases, with 13 bases between. This CDR3 contains 12 residues. The germline gives CDR1 SNHLY, CDR2 FYNNEI. This CDR3 is CASRKEDSPLHF. The CDR3 DNA follows: TGTGCCAGCAGGAAAGAGGACTCGCCCCTCCACTTT.

The rearrangement links TRBV10-1 to TRBJ2-1; 8 bases map to TRBD2. CDR1 is WNHNN, CDR2 SYGVQD, per germline (reference sequence). J lost 5 bases, V lost 6 bases, and 9 bases had no gene match. The CDR3 is 15 amino acids. CDR3 in amino acids: CASSGGASADNEQFF. The CDR3 region has the DNA TGCGCCAGCAGCGGGGGGGCTAGCGCAGACAATGAGCAGTTCTTC.

The chain employs TRBV28 and TRBJ2-2, with a tentative D call TRBD2 (6 bases). Germline CDR1 reads MDHEN; CDR2 reads SYDVKM. Trimming pared 3 bases from V and 5 bases from J, leaving 16 bases between. This CDR3 has 16 residues. CDR3 nucleotides: TGTGCCAGCAGTTTTTGGACGGGAGTAGGAACCGGGGAGCTGTTTTTT. Translating gives CASSFWTGVGTGELFF.

The chain uses TRBV5-1 and TRBJ2-7; 9 bases match TRBD2. CDR1 SGHRS and CDR2 YFSETQ come from the germline V gene. This CDR3 has 15 residues. V lost 0 bases to trimming and J lost 2 bases; unmatched junction nucleotides: 3. CDR3 amino acids: CASSLDRGRAYEQYF. The CDR3 DNA reads as TGCGCCAGCAGCTTGGACCGCGGGAGGGCCTACGAGCAGTACTTC. Full variable domain (remainder filled in from reference TRBV5-1 and TRBJ2-7): KAGVTQTPRYLIKTRGQQVTLSCSPISGHRSVSWYQQTPGQGLQFLFEYFSETQRNKGNFPGRFSGRQFSNSRSEMNVSTLELGDSALYLCASSLDRGRAYEQYFGPGTRLTVT.